Following are 27 T cell receptor beta chains from one sample sequenced in a study of OX40 agonist ivuxolimab in advanced cancers. Receptor libraries were prepared by the immunoSEQ multiplex PCR assay. The source is immuneACCESS, and TCRdb retained only in-frame sequences with V and J called. Part of the clones is not carried over; for the studies checked, unresolved V genes explain less than half of this, and the remainder is unexplained. Within this sample are approximately 35,000 clones, with approximately 89% of them counted one time only. The top ten clones comprise around 35% of the sample. The source material was CD4+ or CD8+ T cells sorted from blood, sampled in a trial of the OX40 agonist ivuxolimab. The source of these receptors is an adult with an advanced solid tumor such as melanoma, head and neck, liver or kidney cancer.

The gene calls are TRBV6-5 and TRBJ2-7; 7 bases are a match to TRBD2. Germline lookup yields CDR1 MNHEY and CDR2 SVGAGI. With V trimmed by 0 bases and J by 2 bases, 1 base remained unmatched. CDR3 length: 14 residues. CDR3 amino acids: CASSYSRGAYEQYF. In DNA, the CDR3 is TGTGCCAGCAGTTACTCTCGGGGGGCCTACGAGCAGTACTTC.

In this sample, this clone turned up once. V usage is TRBV5-4 and J usage is TRBJ2-1, with TRBD2 matching over 12 bases. V lost 3 bases to trimming and J lost 8 bases; unmatched junction nucleotides: 6. The germline V gene encodes CDR1 SGHNT and CDR2 YYREEE (reference sequence). This CDR3 has 15 residues. The CDR3 DNA follows: TGTGCCAGCAGCTCCGGACTAGCGGGGAGGGATGAGCAGTTCTTC. It encodes CASSSGLAGRDEQFF.

This chain uses TRBV9 with TRBJ2-7, with D possibly TRBD2 on 7 matching bases. This CDR3 contains 16 residues. Germline V CDR1 and CDR2: SGDLS, YYNGEE. Trimming removed 0 bases at V and 7 bases at J, with 20 bases between. In nucleotides, the CDR3 is TGTGCCAGCAGCGTAGATATGGTTACAGGGACTAATGAGCAGTACTTC. Translation: CASSVDMVTGTNEQYF.

V gene TRBV7-8 combines with J gene TRBJ2-7, with 9 bases identical to TRBD2. V shed 7 bases and J 1 base; nucleotides not matched to a gene: 11. The CDR3 extends over 16 amino acids. Germline CDR1 reads SGHVS; CDR2 reads FQNEAQ. DNA for the CDR3: TGTGCCAGCACCCCTACTAGCGGGTATCTATCCTACGAGCAGTACTTC. Its translation: CASTPTSGYLSYEQYF.

The chain links TRBV29-1 to TRBJ2-1; D is possibly TRBD1 (6 bases). Trimming left V 3 bases short and J 8 bases short, with 8 bases between. In germline, CDR1 is SQVTM, CDR2 ANQGSEA. The CDR3 totals 11 residues. CDR3 sequence: CSVDRGYEQFF. CDR3 bases: TGCAGCGTTGACAGGGGCTATGAGCAGTTCTTC.

The CDR3 DNA reads as TGTGCCAGCAGTGAAGCTGGGGGGGGCGGGCAGTTCTTC. This gives the protein CASSEAGGGGQFF. The chain combines TRBV2 with TRBJ2-1, with a possible D match to TRBD2 (7 bases). Germline CDR1 reads SNHLY; CDR2 reads FYNNEI. The V and J ends lost 0 bases and 12 bases respectively, with 12 bases between them. The CDR3 has 13 residues.

V usage is TRBV6-5 and J usage is TRBJ2-7; TRBD1 matches 9 bases. The trim removed 4 bases at V and 3 bases at J, leaving 10 bases unmatched. The CDR3 contains 16 residues. CDR1 and CDR2 (germline): MNHEY, SVGAGI. The CDR3 here is CASSSPDRGSLYEQYF. As DNA, the CDR3 is TGTGCCAGCAGTTCGCCAGACAGGGGGTCCCTCTACGAGCAGTACTTC.

Only a few counts were recorded for this clone. The rearrangement uses TRBV25-1 and TRBJ2-4; D gene uncertain. Germline V CDR1 and CDR2: MGHDK, SYGVNS. Trimming shortened V by 1 base and J by 7 bases, and 2 bases separated the two germline ends. The CDR3 sequence is 11 residues long. CDR3 loop: CASSESNIQYF. CDR3 bases: TGTGCCAGCAGTGAATCTAACATTCAGTACTTC.

The chain is built from TRBV19 and TRBJ2-7; D might be TRBD1 (5 bases). V was trimmed by 4 bases and J by 4 bases, leaving 20 bases between them. The CDR3 extends over 16 amino acids. In germline, CDR1 is LNHDA, CDR2 SQIVND (reference sequence). The CDR3 DNA follows: TGTGCCAGTAGTAAGCTGGCAGGGCAGGACCTTTACGAGCAGTACTTC. This codes for CASSKLAGQDLYEQYF.

The chain uses TRBV7-2 and TRBJ2-1, with TRBD1 as a possible D gene (5 bases). V was clipped by 3 bases and J by 8 bases, with 11 bases between them. The CDR3 length is 13 residues. The germline V gene encodes CDR1 SGHTA and CDR2 FQGNSA. In DNA, the CDR3 is TGTGCCAGCAGCTTTTGGGGCCTCGATGAGCAGTTCTTC. It codes for CASSFWGLDEQFF.

V gene TRBV19 combines with J gene TRBJ2-7, with unresolved D. Germline values: CDR1 LNHDA, CDR2 SQIVND (reference sequence). The CDR3 runs to 13 residues. Trimming pared 2 bases from V and 2 bases from J, leaving 7 bases between. The CDR3 bases are TGTGCCAGTAGTATAAGCCAGGCCTACGAGCAGTACTTC. Encoded protein: CASSISQAYEQYF.

This chain connects TRBV5-6 to TRBJ2-1, with 7 bases identical to TRBD1. The CDR3 loop spans 17 amino acids. Germline trimming cut 4 bases from V and 7 bases from J; bases unmatched to any gene: 17. Germline CDR1 is SGHDT and CDR2 is YYEEEE. CDR3 sequence reads: CASSPVPKGGPGNEQFF. The CDR3 nucleotides are TGTGCCAGCAGCCCTGTTCCTAAAGGGGGCCCGGGAAATGAGCAGTTCTTC.

The J gene is TRBJ2-7, the V gene TRBV5-5; tentative D call: TRBD1 (5 bases). V was cut by 4 bases and J by 7 bases, with 18 bases left in between. The germline CDR1 and CDR2 sequences are SGHKS and YYEKEE (reference sequence). This CDR3 is built from 14 residues. Here the CDR3 reads CASSLRTRASEQYF. CDR3 in DNA: TGTGCCAGCAGCCTCCGGACACGGGCGAGTGAGCAGTACTTC.

V gene TRBV6-5 combines with J gene TRBJ2-5, with D maybe TRBD2 (6 bases). V dropped 10 bases and J dropped 5 bases, with 23 bases sitting between them. Looked up from germline, CDR1 is MNHEY and CDR2 is SVGAGI. This CDR3 has 15 amino acids. CDR3 sequence reads: CATQLTPSGRETQYF. The CDR3 DNA is TGTGCCACCCAACTTACGCCCAGCGGGCGGGAGACCCAGTACTTC.

The chain couples TRBV6-4 to TRBJ1-5; D might be TRBD1 (6 bases). This CDR3 region has 13 residues. Between the trimmed V and J ends, which lost 9 bases and 7 bases, there was a span of 16 bases. Germline V gives CDR1 MRHNA, CDR2 SNTAGT. CDR3 residues: CASPRGGRQPQHF. The CDR3 nucleotides are TGTGCCAGTCCCCGGGGGGGCCGGCAGCCCCAGCATTTT.

This sequence joins TRBV5-8 and TRBJ2-5; D gene uncertain. Trimming left V 5 bases short and J 0 bases short, with 8 bases between. The CDR3 is 13 amino acids. In germline, CDR1 is SGHTS, CDR2 YDEGEE. CDR3 residues: CASSVRNQETQYF. Here the CDR3 DNA reads TGTGCCAGCAGTGTTCGGAACCAAGAGACCCAGTACTTC. The complete variable domain, with remaining parts taken from reference TRBV5-8 and TRBJ2-5, reads EAGVTQSPTHLIKTRGQQATLRCSPISGHTSVYWYQQALGLGLQFLLWYDEGEERNRGNFPPRFSGRQFPNYSSELNVNALELEDSALYLCASSVRNQETQYFGPGTRLLVL.

The rearrangement joins TRBV19 to TRBJ2-5, with D tentatively TRBD2 (6 bases). Per the germline V gene, CDR1 is LNHDA and CDR2 is SQIVND (reference sequence). The CDR3 has 14 residues. Trimming cost V 5 bases and J 2 bases, with 12 bases left between them. CDR3 sequence: CASSPRGRQETQYF. Here the CDR3 DNA reads TGTGCCAGTAGTCCCCGGGGGAGGCAAGAGACCCAGTACTTC.

V gene TRBV18 combines with J gene TRBJ2-7; a possible D gene is TRBD2 (6 bases). This CDR3 is built from 17 residues. From germline, CDR1 is KGHSH and CDR2 LQKENI. Trimming removed 5 bases from V and 0 bases from J, with 20 bases in between. The CDR3 sequence: CASSLTPGGGSSYEQYF. Written as DNA, the CDR3 is TGTGCCAGCTCATTGACCCCCGGCGGAGGGAGCTCCTACGAGCAGTACTTC.

The chain links TRBV5-1 to TRBJ2-5; 11 bases are shared with TRBD1. The V and J ends lost 2 bases and 5 bases, in that order; junction bases with no gene match: 5. The CDR3 consists of 15 residues. Germline V gives CDR1 SGHRS, CDR2 YFSETQ. The CDR3 DNA follows: TGCGCCAGCAGCTTCGACGGGACAGGGGGGGAGACCCAGTACTTC. Residues: CASSFDGTGGETQYF.

The chain carries TRBV27 and TRBJ2-3, with TRBD1 matching 7 bases. Germline V gene data show CDR1 as MNHEY and CDR2 as SMNVEV (reference sequence). CDR3 length: 13 amino acids. V lost 5 bases, J lost 6 bases, and 5 bases stayed unmatched. CDR3 DNA: TGTGCCAGCAGTAACACAGGGGTGGATACGCAGTATTTT. Its protein is CASSNTGVDTQYF.

The chain employs TRBV27 and TRBJ1-2; 11 bases are a match to TRBD1. The CDR3 runs to 15 residues. V gave up 3 bases and J gave up 7 bases; unmatched junction bases: 7. In germline, CDR1 is MNHEY, CDR2 SMNVEV (reference sequence). This chain's CDR3 is CASSFGTGGVVGYTF. The CDR3 nucleotides read TGTGCCAGCAGTTTCGGGACAGGGGGGGTAGTTGGCTACACCTTC.

The chain recombines TRBV27 with TRBJ1-6, with TRBD1 identical over 9 bases. Germline CDR1 reads MNHEY; CDR2 reads SMNVEV (reference sequence). The CDR3 has 15 amino acids. The J segment lost 0 bases and the V segment lost 8 bases, leaving 2 bases of the junction unmatched. The CDR3 sequence is CASGTGFSYNSPLHF. CDR3 in DNA: TGTGCCAGCGGGACAGGGTTCTCCTATAATTCACCCCTCCACTTT.

A single count supports this clone. The chain combines TRBV28 with TRBJ2-3; no definite D call. The germline gives CDR1 MDHEN, CDR2 SYDVKM. CDR3 length: 15 residues. V dropped 2 bases and J dropped 0 bases, with 9 bases sitting between them. The CDR3 reads CASSLAPRSTDTQYF. CDR3 coding DNA: TGTGCCAGCAGTTTAGCCCCTCGAAGCACAGATACGCAGTATTTT.

The chain uses TRBV4-1 and TRBJ2-5; 7 nucleotides match TRBD1. Matching the DNA end better, TRBJ2-7 makes the J call doubtful. The CDR3 sequence is 14 residues long. Germline CDR1 MGHRA, CDR2 YSYEKL. The CDR3 here is CASSPGQSSYEQYF. The CDR3 DNA follows: TGCGCCAGCAGCCCGGGACAGAGCTCCTACGAGCAGTACTTC.

Only a few counts were recorded for this clone. The chain combines TRBV7-8 with TRBJ1-4, with D perhaps matching TRBD1 (6 bases). Germline-derived CDR1 and CDR2 are SGHVS and FQNEAQ. The CDR3 consists of 16 residues. Deletions cut 6 bases from V and 0 bases from J, with 14 bases between. CDR3 DNA: TGTGCCAGCAGTTATCGCAGGGGCTCAACTAATGAAAAACTGTTTTTT. Its translation: CASSYRRGSTNEKLFF.

The rearrangement links TRBV6-5 to TRBJ2-7; no definite D call. The length of the CDR3 is 13 residues. V lost 2 bases, J lost 3 bases, and 8 bases lay in between. Germline CDR1 and CDR2: MNHEY and SVGAGI. The CDR3 DNA follows: TGTGCCAGCAGTTACAGGCACCTCTACGAGCAGTACTTC. This gives the protein CASSYRHLYEQYF.

The V and J genes are TRBV5-4 and TRBJ1-1, with D maybe TRBD1 (5 bases). The CDR3 has 14 residues. Germline values: CDR1 SGHNT, CDR2 YYREEE (reference sequence). Trimming pared 2 bases from V and 1 base from J, leaving 9 bases between. The CDR3 here is CASSFARANTEAFF. The CDR3 bases are TGTGCCAGCAGCTTTGCCAGGGCGAACACTGAAGCTTTCTTT.